This T cell receptor (beta chain) was found in a study of blood T cell repertoires in COVID-19. Whole-study context: Collection of acute and convalescent COVID-19 samples took place in the United States, Italy and Spain. Sample material is recorded as cDNA or gDNA derived from T cells, B-cell-depleted T cells, or PBMCs.

Losses at the gene ends were 3 bases for V and 6 bases for J; bases not matched to a gene: 3. CDR3 length: 15 residues. In germline, CDR1 is MDHEN, CDR2 SYDVKM. Donors in Cohort 3 counted as recovered after two negative PCRs, clearance, or symptom resolution. As processed by the authors: Amplification from reference gene primers served as the basis for estimated nucleated cell counts. Assay used: immunoSEQ multiplex PCR; TCRdb lists only in-frame clones, some missing. D and trimming were read from the DNA, whereas the V and J calls and clone size are those reported in that table. This repertoire shows approximately 260,000 clones, 90% to 95% found once; its top ten account for approximately 2%.

The chain links TRBV28 to TRBJ2-1; TRBD2 aligns across 12 bases. The sample consisted of PBMCs or T cells enriched from blood (not recorded which). This TCR came from a woman between 18 and 30 years old who had recovered from COVID-19. Here the CDR3 DNA reads TGTGCCAGCAGTTTCCCGACTAGCGGGAGCAATGAGCAGTTCTTC. Its protein is CASSFPTSGSNEQFF.